The present T cell receptor beta chain was sequenced within a study of T cell repertoires and HLA-DP antigens. To note about this clone: Its target is not known.

This table comes from immunoSEQ multiplex PCR, and its TCRdb copy is limited to in-frame clones, with some not included. The sample records around 100,000 clones, roughly 92% being singletons. Germline lookup yields CDR1 SGHDT and CDR2 YYEEEE. V was clipped by 0 bases and J by 4 bases; unmatched bases: 8. This CDR3 is built from 16 residues. The rearrangement uses TRBV5-6 and TRBJ2-5, with 8 bases lining up with TRBD1. The TCR comes from a woman aged 18-30 years in good health and CMV-seronegative. Sequenced: CD4+ T cells from PBMCs. The CDR3 is CASSLDGRGRLETQYF. The DNA of the CDR3 is TGTGCCAGCAGCTTGGATGGCAGGGGGCGGTTAGAGACCCAGTACTTC.